The 30 T cell receptor beta chains listed next were all sequenced from one sample in a study of T cell responses to AZD1222 COVID-19 vaccine. Libraries were prepared by immunoSEQ multiplex PCR; TCRdb keeps only in-frame clonotypes and omits some of them. Its listing shows about 140,000 clones. The sample was peripheral blood. Receptors originate from an adult in good health.

The chain couples TRBV3-1 (or the pseudogene TRBV3-2) to TRBJ2-2; TRBD1 matches 7 bases. Germline assignment: CDR1 LGHDT and CDR2 YNNKEL (reference sequence). The CDR3 sequence is 16 residues long. The ends lost 3 bases at V and 0 bases at J; junction bases unmatched: 4. The CDR3 DNA sequence: TGTGCCAGCAGCCAGCCACAGGGGCCGAACACCGGGGAGCTGTTTTTT. The encoded protein is CASSQPQGPNTGELFF.

The chain is built from TRBV5-5 and TRBJ1-5; no definite D call. From germline, CDR1 is SGHKS and CDR2 YYEKEE (reference sequence). The CDR3 sequence is 15 residues long. Trimming pared 1 base from V and 6 bases from J, leaving 14 bases between. The CDR3 reads CASSLWEVIGQPQHF. For the CDR3, the DNA is TGTGCCAGCAGCTTGTGGGAGGTGATTGGTCAGCCCCAGCATTTT.

The CDR3 is CAWSVLGLGDGYTF. The CDR3, as DNA: TGTGCCTGGAGTGTGCTGGGTCTAGGGGATGGCTACACCTTC. The chain employs TRBV30 and TRBJ1-2, with a possible D match to TRBD1 (5 bases). The CDR3 sequence is 14 residues long. Germline CDR1 GTSNPN, CDR2 SVGIG (reference sequence). The V end was cut by 0 bases, the J end by 6 bases, with 14 bases between.

Notes on this clone: The junction departs from the called germline gene at one end, perhaps through a read error. V gene TRBV7-3 combines with J gene TRBJ2-7; 8 bases line up with TRBD1. The germline CDR1 and CDR2 sequences are SGHTA and FQGTGA. This CDR3 contains 13 residues. This CDR3 is CASSLTGQGTLDF. The CDR3 DNA reads TGTGCCAGCAGCTTAACTGGACAGGGTACGTTGGACTTC. The full variable domain, rest sourced from reference TRBV7-3 and TRBJ2-7, is GAGVSQTPSNKVTEKGKYVELRCDPISGHTALYWYRQSLGQGPEFLIYFQGTGAADDSGLPNDRFFAVRPEGSVSTLKIQRTERGDSAVYLCASSLTGQGTLDFGPGTRLTVT.

The chain links TRBV11-3 to TRBJ2-1; D uncertain. This CDR3 spans 15 amino acids. Germline CDR1 is SGHNT and CDR2 is YENEEA. Trimming removed 5 bases from V and 0 bases from J, with 11 bases in between. The CDR3 bases are TGTGCCAGCAGCCCTTTCCAGAGCTCCTACAATGAGCAGTTCTTC. It encodes CASSPFQSSYNEQFF.

The chain combines TRBV4-1 with TRBJ1-3; D unclear. The ends were cut back, 1 base at V and 0 bases at J, with 13 bases in the middle. CDR3 length: 17 residues. Germline CDR1 MGHRA, CDR2 YSYEKL. The CDR3 region is CASSQAGSSRSGNTIYF. Written as DNA, the CDR3 is TGCGCCAGCAGCCAAGCCGGCAGCAGTCGCTCTGGAAACACCATATATTTT.

The chain joins TRBV6-5 to TRBJ1-6; D is undetermined. The V end lost 6 bases, the J end lost 6 bases, and 12 bases lay between the germline ends. The CDR3 runs 14 residues. Germline lookup yields CDR1 MNHEY and CDR2 SVGAGI. CDR3 nucleotides: TGTGCCAGCAGCCCCGCACGCTTTAATTCACCCCTCCACTTT. This gives the protein CASSPARFNSPLHF.

This sequence joins TRBV5-1 and TRBJ2-5, with 7 bases lining up with TRBD2. J lost 5 bases, V lost 1 base, and 11 bases had no gene match. This CDR3 is built from 16 residues. Germline V CDR1 and CDR2: SGHRS, YFSETQ. The DNA of the CDR3 is TGCGCCAGCAGCTTGAGGGCGGCGGGGGAAGGTGAGACCCAGTACTTC. It encodes CASSLRAAGEGETQYF.

V and J are TRBV5-1 and TRBJ1-1, with 9 bases that match TRBD1. Losses at the gene ends were 4 bases for V and 5 bases for J; bases not matched to a gene: 9. Germline-derived CDR1 and CDR2 are SGHRS and YFSETQ. The CDR3 is 15 residues long. The chain's CDR3 is CASSPWTGEKTEAFF. Written as DNA, the CDR3 is TGCGCCAGCAGCCCCTGGACAGGGGAGAAGACTGAAGCTTTCTTT.

The V call is TRBV11-3, the J call TRBJ1-2; TRBD1 agrees at 7 bases. This CDR3 spans 13 amino acids. V lost 3 bases, J lost 4 bases, and 2 bases stayed unmatched. Germline loops: CDR1 SGHNT, CDR2 YENEEA. DNA for the CDR3: TGTGCCAGCAGCTTTGGGACAGTCTATGGCTACACCTTC. It codes for CASSFGTVYGYTF. Full variable domain (rest looked up from reference TRBV11-3 and TRBJ1-2): EAGVVQSPRYKIIEKKQPVAFWCNPISGHNTLYWYLQNLGQGPELLIRYENEEAVDDSQLPKDRFSAERLKGVDSTLKIQPAELGDSAVYLCASSFGTVYGYTFGSGTRLTVV.

J is TRBJ1-6 and V is TRBV15; TRBD1 is a possible D gene (5 bases). Trimming shortened V by 0 bases and J by 9 bases, and 9 bases separated the two germline ends. This CDR3 contains 14 residues. Germline lookup yields CDR1 LNHNV and CDR2 YYDKDF (reference sequence). The CDR3 is CATSRDNRGSPLHF. The CDR3 DNA reads TGTGCCACCAGCAGAGATAATAGGGGTTCACCCCTCCACTTT.

The V and J genes are TRBV15 and TRBJ1-4; 11 nucleotides match TRBD1. The CDR3 runs to 16 residues. V shed 1 base, J shed 15 bases, and the junction held 13 bases outside the gene matches. CDR1 is LNHNV, CDR2 YYDKDF, per germline (reference sequence). CDR3 DNA: TGTGCCACCAGCAGAGGTGGGACAGGGGGGCAGGGGAAAGTGTTTTTT. Translating it yields CATSRGGTGGQGKVFF.

This rearrangement joins TRBV2 to TRBJ2-5; 9 bases agree with TRBD1. V was pared by 3 bases and J by 4 bases, with 9 bases of the junction left unmatched. The V gene's germline CDR1 is SNHLY and CDR2 FYNNEI. This CDR3 is 16 amino acids long. The CDR3 DNA reads TGTGCCAGCAGTGACTTAACCGGGACAGGGCTAGAGACCCAGTACTTC. It is translated as CASSDLTGTGLETQYF.

The chain combines TRBV28 with TRBJ2-3; D remains unclear. The CDR3 runs 15 residues. Trimming removed 5 bases from V and 0 bases from J, with 12 bases in between. The germline CDR1 and CDR2 sequences are MDHEN and SYDVKM. As DNA, the CDR3 is TGTGCCAGCAGTAATGGTCCAGCTAGCACAGATACGCAGTATTTT. This translates into CASSNGPASTDTQYF.

The rearrangement links TRBV28 to TRBJ1-5, with a possible D match to TRBD1 (6 bases). The CDR3 contains 16 residues. Germline V gene data show CDR1 as MDHEN and CDR2 as SYDVKM. The germline V and J ends were trimmed by 3 bases and 0 bases, with 12 bases remaining between them. Written as DNA, the CDR3 is TGTGCCAGCAGTTTCGGACAGTCTTATAGCAATCAGCCCCAGCATTTT. Its translation: CASSFGQSYSNQPQHF.

The V and J genes are TRBV5-1 and TRBJ2-3; 10 nucleotides line up with TRBD2. The CDR3 loop spans 19 amino acids. Per germline, CDR1 SGHRS and CDR2 YFSETQ. V was clipped by 0 bases and J by 3 bases; unmatched bases: 13. In DNA form, the CDR3 reads TGCGCCAGCAGCTTGGTGTACAGAATAGCGGGGGGACCTACAGATACGCAGTATTTT. Translating gives CASSLVYRIAGGPTDTQYF.

J is TRBJ1-2 and V is TRBV5-6; D possibly corresponds to TRBD1 (5 bases). Trimming stripped 4 bases from V and 0 bases from J, with 13 bases between. CDR1 SGHDT and CDR2 YYEEEE come from the germline V gene. The CDR3 runs to 15 residues. CDR3 sequence: CASSGWGRTNYGYTF. CDR3 DNA sequence: TGTGCCAGCAGCGGGTGGGGGAGAACTAACTATGGCTACACCTTC.

The rearrangement uses TRBV2 and TRBJ1-1, with 7 bases aligning to TRBD1. Germline V gene lookup returns CDR1 SNHLY and CDR2 FYNNEI. The CDR3 has 14 amino acids. Trimming removed 8 bases from V and 7 bases from J; junction bases left unmatched: 13. CDR3 nucleotides: TGTGCCAGCGCCAGGGTTGGTCAGGGGGGTGAAGCTTTCTTT. Encoded protein: CASARVGQGGEAFF.

The chain employs TRBV18 and TRBJ1-1; tentatively, D is TRBD1 (6 bases). CDR3 length: 16 residues. Germline V lookup: CDR1 KGHSH, CDR2 LQKENI. Deletions cut 2 bases from V and 6 bases from J, with 19 bases between. CDR3 amino acids: CASSPRATGPNAEAFF. As DNA, the CDR3 is TGTGCCAGCTCACCAAGGGCAACAGGGCCCAACGCTGAAGCTTTCTTT.

V usage is TRBV6-5 and J usage is TRBJ1-2; tentatively, D is TRBD1 (6 bases). Germline CDR1 reads MNHEY; CDR2 reads SVGAGI. This CDR3 has 14 residues. Between the trimmed V and J ends, which lost 6 bases and 8 bases, there was a span of 19 bases. The CDR3 loop reads CASRTSVQGGGYTF. The CDR3 DNA sequence: TGTGCCAGCAGAACCTCCGTACAGGGTGGGGGCTACACCTTC.

The CDR3: CASSIHRAAYNEQFF. Here the CDR3 DNA reads TGTGCCAGCAGTATACACAGGGCCGCCTACAATGAGCAGTTCTTC. The gene calls are TRBV6-5 and TRBJ2-1; possible D gene TRBD1, 6 bases. Germline V gene data show CDR1 as MNHEY and CDR2 as SVGAGI. Trimming took off 5 bases at V and 2 bases at J, with 13 bases between the two ends. CDR3 length: 15 amino acids.

About this clone: The same CDR3 can be traced to other DNA sequences in this sample. V usage is TRBV19 and J usage is TRBJ1-1, with D uncertain. Trimming cost V 5 bases and J 2 bases, with 9 bases left between them. Germline values: CDR1 LNHDA, CDR2 SQIVND (reference sequence). The CDR3 runs to 13 residues. CDR3 amino acids: CASSPTQNTEAFF. The DNA of the CDR3 is TGTGCCAGTAGTCCTACACAAAACACTGAAGCTTTCTTT.

The chain has TRBV7-2 and TRBJ2-3, with TRBD2 identical over 8 bases. V lost 5 bases, J lost 3 bases, and 7 bases stayed unmatched. CDR1 and CDR2 (germline): SGHTA, FQGNSA. The CDR3 has 15 residues. Here the CDR3 DNA reads TGTGCCAGCAGCCCAGTAGCGGGGCGGACAGATACGCAGTATTTT. Amino acids: CASSPVAGRTDTQYF.

The chain recombines TRBV7-2 with TRBJ1-2; unclear D gene. The CDR3 has 15 residues. Germline lookup yields CDR1 SGHTA and CDR2 FQGNSA. V lost 5 bases and J lost 1, with 14 bases in between. For the CDR3, the DNA is TGTGCCAGCAGCCCTCCTCCGGCGGGTAACTATGGCTACACCTTC. Protein sequence: CASSPPPAGNYGYTF.

The genes are TRBV29-1 and TRBJ2-1; TRBD1 aligns across 8 bases. Germline CDR1 is SQVTM and CDR2 is ANQGSEA. CDR3 length: 15 residues. Trimming at V came to 0 bases and at J to 8 bases, leaving 9 bases not matched to a gene. The DNA for the CDR3 is TGCAGCGTTGAAGACCCCCAACAGGGGGTTTATGAGCAGTTCTTC. This gives the protein CSVEDPQQGVYEQFF.

This chain joins TRBV19 and TRBJ1-2; 8 bases map to TRBD1. This CDR3 is 14 amino acids long. The V gene's germline CDR1 is LNHDA and CDR2 SQIVND (reference sequence). V lost 3 bases, J lost 6 bases, and 6 bases stayed unmatched. The DNA of the CDR3 is TGTGCCAGTAGTATGGGCAGGGGGCTTGATGGCTACACCTTC. This codes for CASSMGRGLDGYTF. The variable domain in full, completed from reference TRBV19 and TRBJ1-2, reads DGGITQSPKYLFRKEGQNVTLSCEQNLNHDAMYWYRQDPGQGLRLIYYSQIVNDFQKGDIAEGYSVSREKKESFPLTVTSAQKNPTAFYLCASSMGRGLDGYTFGSGTRLTVV.

The chain recombines TRBV11-2 with TRBJ1-3; D unresolved. Germline CDR1 is SGHAT and CDR2 is FQNNGV. V lost 1 base and J lost 3, with 4 bases in between. The CDR3 length is 13 residues. The CDR3 DNA sequence: TGTGCCAGCAGCTTAGCTGGTGGAAACACCATATATTTT. Translated, it gives CASSLAGGNTIYF.

This chain joins TRBV5-5 and TRBJ2-7; D not resolved. Trimming stripped 2 bases from V and 4 bases from J, with 7 bases between. The CDR3 sequence is 12 residues long. The V gene's germline CDR1 is SGHKS and CDR2 YYEKEE (reference sequence). The CDR3 nucleotides are TGTGCCAGCAGCTTTGGGATTTACGAGCAGTACTTC. Translation: CASSFGIYEQYF.

CDR3 sequence: CASSEYFQTNEKLFF. In DNA form, the CDR3 reads TGTGCCAGCAGTGAATACTTTCAGACTAATGAAAAACTGTTTTTT. The chain employs TRBV2 and TRBJ1-4; D is ambiguous. The CDR3 is 15 residues long. Trimming pared 2 bases from V and 2 bases from J, leaving 9 bases between. Germline values: CDR1 SNHLY, CDR2 FYNNEI.

The V and J genes are TRBV5-1 and TRBJ2-2, with D perhaps matching TRBD2 (6 bases). CDR3 length: 16 amino acids. Germline V gene lookup returns CDR1 SGHRS and CDR2 YFSETQ. Trimming left V 4 bases short and J 2 bases short, with 15 bases between. The CDR3 bases are TGCGCCAGCAGCAGGAGGGCAGGGCTCAACACCGGGGAGCTGTTTTTT. Its protein is CASSRRAGLNTGELFF. Supplemented by reference TRBV5-1 and TRBJ2-2, the full variable domain reads KAGVTQTPRYLIKTRGQQVTLSCSPISGHRSVSWYQQTPGQGLQFLFEYFSETQRNKGNFPGRFSGRQFSNSRSEMNVSTLELGDSALYLCASSRRAGLNTGELFFGEGSRLTVL.